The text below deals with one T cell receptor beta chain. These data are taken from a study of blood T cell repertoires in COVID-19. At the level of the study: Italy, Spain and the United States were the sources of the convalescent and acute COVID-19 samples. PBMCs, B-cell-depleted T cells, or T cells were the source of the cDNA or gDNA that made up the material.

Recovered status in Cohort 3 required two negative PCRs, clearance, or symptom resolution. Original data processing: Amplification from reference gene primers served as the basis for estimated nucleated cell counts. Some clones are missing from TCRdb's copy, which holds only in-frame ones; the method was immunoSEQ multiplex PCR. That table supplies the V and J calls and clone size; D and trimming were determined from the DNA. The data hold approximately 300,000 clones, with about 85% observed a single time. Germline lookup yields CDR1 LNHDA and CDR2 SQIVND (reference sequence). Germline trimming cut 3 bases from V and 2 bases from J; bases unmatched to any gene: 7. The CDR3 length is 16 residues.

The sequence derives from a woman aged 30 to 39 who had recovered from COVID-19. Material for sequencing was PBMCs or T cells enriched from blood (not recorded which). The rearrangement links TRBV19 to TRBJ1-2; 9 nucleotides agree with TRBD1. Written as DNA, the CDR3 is TGTGCCAGTAGTATCTCCCTCGGACAGGGGAACTATGGCTACACCTTC. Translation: CASSISLGQGNYGYTF.